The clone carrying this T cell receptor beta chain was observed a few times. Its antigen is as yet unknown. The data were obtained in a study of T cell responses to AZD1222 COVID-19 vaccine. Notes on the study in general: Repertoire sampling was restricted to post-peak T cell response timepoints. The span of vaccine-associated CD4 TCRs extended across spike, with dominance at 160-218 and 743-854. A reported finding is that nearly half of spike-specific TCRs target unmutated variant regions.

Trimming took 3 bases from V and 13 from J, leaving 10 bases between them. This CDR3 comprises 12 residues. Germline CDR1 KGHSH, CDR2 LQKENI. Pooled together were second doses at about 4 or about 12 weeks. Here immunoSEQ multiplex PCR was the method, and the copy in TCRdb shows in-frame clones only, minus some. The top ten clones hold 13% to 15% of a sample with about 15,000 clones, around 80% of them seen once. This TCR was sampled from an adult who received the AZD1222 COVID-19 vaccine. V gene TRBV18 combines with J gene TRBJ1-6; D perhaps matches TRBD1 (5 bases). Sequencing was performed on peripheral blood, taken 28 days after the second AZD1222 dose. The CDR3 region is CASSPEGEPLHF. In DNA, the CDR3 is TGTGCCAGCTCACCTGAAGGGGAGCCCCTCCACTTT.